These T cell receptor beta chains were read from a single sample in a study of memory CD4+ T cells and cytomegalovirus serostatus. Clones were sequenced by immunoSEQ multiplex PCR, and TCRdb holds only the in-frame ones, with some missing. The top ten clones hold roughly 2% of a sample with 40,000 to 55,000 clones, 83% of them seen once. Sequenced sample: memory CD4+ T cells from blood. All receptors derive from an adult in good health and CMV-seropositive. The CDR3 runs from the conserved cysteine through the conserved F or W. Each record gives: clone size, V gene, J gene, D gene, CDR3 protein, CDR3 DNA. D genes are given only for firm matches. Size is stated for part of the rows, as once, few or many counts, or as a class when the clone is expanded.

>NA|TRBV7-2|TRBJ1-4|NA
CASSEGGVNEKLFF
TGTGCCAGCAGCGAGGGAGGGGTTAATGAAAAACTGTTTTTT
>NA|TRBV6-5|TRBJ2-1|TRBD2
CASSQSGRGFNEQFF
TGTGCCAGCAGTCAGAGCGGGAGGGGATTCAATGAGCAGTTCTTC
>NA|TRBV18|TRBJ1-5|NA
CASSPRSNQPQHF
TGTGCCAGCTCACCTCGTAGCAATCAGCCCCAGCATTTT
>few|TRBV5-6|TRBJ2-7|TRBD1
CASSPVGTGIHEQYF
TGTGCCAGCAGCCCGGTCGGGACAGGGATTCACGAGCAGTACTTC
>NA|TRBV19|TRBJ2-1|TRBD2
CASSVGLGGNEQFF
TGTGCCAGTAGTGTGGGACTAGGAGGCAATGAGCAGTTCTTC
>once|TRBV10-2|TRBJ1-1|NA
CASRENTEAFF
TGCGCCAGCCGGGAGAACACTGAAGCTTTCTTT
>once|TRBV5-6|TRBJ2-5|NA
CASSIPGTIQETQYF
TGTGCCAGCAGCATCCCTGGGACAATCCAAGAGACCCAGTACTTC
>NA|TRBV7-9|TRBJ2-3|NA
CASSFARGGADTQYF
TGTGCCAGCAGCTTTGCCCGTGGTGGAGCAGATACGCAGTATTTT
>NA|TRBV5-1|TRBJ1-3|NA
CASSSTTESSGNTIYF
TGCGCCAGCAGCTCAACGACGGAGAGCTCTGGAAACACCATATATTTT
>NA|TRBV11-2|TRBJ2-1|NA
CASSRGHLGGGSYNEQFF
TGTGCCAGCAGCCGGGGACACCTCGGGGGAGGGTCGTACAATGAGCAGTTCTTC
>NA|TRBV19|TRBJ1-2|NA
CASTSAGQILYGYTF
TGTGCCAGTACGTCAGCCGGACAGATTCTCTATGGCTACACCTTC
>NA|TRBV7-9|TRBJ1-2|NA
CASRPRGAAGYTF
TGTGCCAGCAGACCCCGAGGGGCGGCTGGCTACACCTTC
>NA|TRBV7-3|TRBJ1-1|TRBD1
CASSRPNRGLGAEAFF
TGTGCCAGCAGCCGACCGAACAGGGGGCTAGGCGCTGAAGCTTTCTTT
>NA|TRBV11-2|TRBJ2-2|NA
CASGGRYPNTGELFF
TGTGCCAGCGGGGGCAGGTATCCGAACACCGGGGAGCTGTTTTTT